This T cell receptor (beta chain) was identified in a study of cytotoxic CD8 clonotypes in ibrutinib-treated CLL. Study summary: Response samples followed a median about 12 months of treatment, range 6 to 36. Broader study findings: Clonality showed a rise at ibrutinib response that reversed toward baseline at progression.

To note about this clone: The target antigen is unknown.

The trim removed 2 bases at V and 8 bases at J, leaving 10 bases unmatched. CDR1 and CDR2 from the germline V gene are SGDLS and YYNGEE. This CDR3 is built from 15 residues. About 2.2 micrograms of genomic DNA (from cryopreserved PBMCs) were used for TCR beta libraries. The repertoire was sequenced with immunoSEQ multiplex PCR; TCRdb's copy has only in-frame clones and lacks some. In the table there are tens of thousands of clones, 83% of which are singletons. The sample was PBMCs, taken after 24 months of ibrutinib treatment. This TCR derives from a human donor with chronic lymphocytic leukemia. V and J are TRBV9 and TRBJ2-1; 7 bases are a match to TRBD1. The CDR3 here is CASSVGTVSTHEQFF. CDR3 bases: TGTGCCAGCAGCGTCGGGACAGTGAGCACCCATGAGCAGTTCTTC.